These 7 T cell receptor beta chains share one sample of origin, sequenced in a study of T cells in localized non-small cell lung cancer. Produced via immunoSEQ multiplex PCR; TCRdb's table is partial and in-frame only. The table has about 75,000 clones, 70% to 90% seen once. Sequences were derived from peripheral blood, sampled before any cancer treatment. The source of these receptors is a female donor of 60 years or more with stage I lung adenocarcinoma.

The V call is TRBV7-8, the J call TRBJ1-1; D possibly corresponds to TRBD1 (5 bases). Germline V gene data show CDR1 as SGHVS and CDR2 as FQNEAQ. V was cut by 3 bases and J by 1 base, with 12 bases left in between. CDR3 length: 15 residues. CDR3 coding DNA: TGTGCCAGCAGCTTGGGACTTCAGGGGAACACTGAAGCTTTCTTT. Its protein product is CASSLGLQGNTEAFF.

V and J are TRBV4-2 and TRBJ1-4, with 7 bases identical to TRBD1. J gave up 0 bases and V 5 bases, and 9 bases lay outside the gene matches. Germline V gene lookup returns CDR1 LGHNA and CDR2 YNFKEQ. This CDR3 region has 17 residues. CDR3 region: CASSFGTVVTTNEKLFF. For the CDR3, the DNA is TGTGCCAGCAGCTTTGGGACAGTGGTTACAACTAATGAAAAACTGTTTTTT.

J is TRBJ2-7 and V is TRBV5-1, with TRBD1 matching over 9 bases. Germline V gene sequence: CDR1 SGHRS, CDR2 YFSETQ. The CDR3 is 15 residues long. J lost 3 bases, V lost 0 bases, and 4 bases had no gene match. DNA of the CDR3: TGCGCCAGCAGCTTGGGGGGGACAGGGAACTACGAGCAGTACTTC. Encoded protein: CASSLGGTGNYEQYF.

The chain carries TRBV5-1 and TRBJ2-7, with unresolved D. This CDR3 is built from 12 residues. CDR1 and CDR2 (germline): SGHRS, YFSETQ. Trimming removed 4 bases from V and 5 bases from J, with 10 bases in between. CDR3 DNA: TGCGCCAGCAGCCCACCGTCGGACGAGCAGTACTTC. Protein: CASSPPSDEQYF.

V usage is TRBV7-8 and J usage is TRBJ2-1; 7 bases line up with TRBD2. There are 14 residues in the CDR3. The V gene's germline CDR1 is SGHVS and CDR2 FQNEAQ. V shed 2 bases and J 7 bases; nucleotides not matched to a gene: 5. DNA of the CDR3: TGTGCCAGCAGCTTAATGAGACTAGCTAATGAGCAGTTCTTC. Residues: CASSLMRLANEQFF.

The chain has TRBV28 and TRBJ2-3, with D hard to call. Trimming pared 3 bases from V and 4 bases from J, leaving 11 bases between. CDR3 size: 14 residues. The germline V gene encodes CDR1 MDHEN and CDR2 SYDVKM. The CDR3: CASSFSAGADTQYF. As DNA, the CDR3 is TGTGCCAGCAGTTTCTCCGCTGGGGCAGATACGCAGTATTTT.

This clone has a single count. The chain is built from TRBV7-2 and TRBJ1-2; weak D call: TRBD1 (5 bases). Trimming took off 5 bases at V and 9 bases at J, with 19 bases between the two ends. The CDR3 contains 14 residues. Germline V CDR1 and CDR2: SGHTA, FQGNSA. CDR3 in amino acids: CASSQNGGGTSYTF. Written as DNA, the CDR3 is TGTGCCAGCAGCCAGAATGGGGGGGGAACGAGCTACACCTTC.